The TCR beta chain under discussion was sequenced for a study of identical twins. V lost 2 bases, J lost 10 bases, and 9 bases lay in between. CDR3 length: 13 residues. TCRdb called the 5' RACE reads again in MiXCR, with one record for every CDR3 protein. The sample consists of roughly 750,000 distinct CDR3 sequences, about 20% of them appearing once. These sequences were also reported in another study, on T cells expressing NK-cell markers. That publication notes: Seven sequenced donors out of eight were HCMV-seropositive, one seronegative.

The chain combines TRBV12-3 or TRBV12-4 with TRBJ1-6; D is unclear. The TCR was taken from a woman aged 18-29 years in good health. Sequencing used PBMCs. The CDR3 here is CASSLSINSPLHF. CDR3 in DNA: TGTGCCAGCAGTTTATCCATTAACTCACCCCTCCACTTT.